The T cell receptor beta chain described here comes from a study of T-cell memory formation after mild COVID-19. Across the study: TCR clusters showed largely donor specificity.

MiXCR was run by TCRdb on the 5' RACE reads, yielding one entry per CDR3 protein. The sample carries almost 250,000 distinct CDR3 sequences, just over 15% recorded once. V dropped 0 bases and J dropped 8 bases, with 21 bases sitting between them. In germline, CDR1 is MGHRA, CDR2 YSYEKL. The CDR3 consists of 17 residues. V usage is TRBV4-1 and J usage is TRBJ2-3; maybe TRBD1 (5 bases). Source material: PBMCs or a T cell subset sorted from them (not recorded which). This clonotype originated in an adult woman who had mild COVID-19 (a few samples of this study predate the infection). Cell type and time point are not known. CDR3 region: CASSQEEGALGWSTQYF. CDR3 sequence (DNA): TGCGCCAGCAGCCAAGAGGAAGGGGCCCTGGGCTGGAGTACGCAGTATTTT.